The rows below give T cell receptor beta chains drawn from one sample of a study of control samples from healthy donors and cancer patients. Produced via immunoSEQ multiplex PCR; TCRdb's table is partial and in-frame only. The sample holds some 200,000 clones, around 92% seen once. Sequencing was done on a sample of blood. The receptors here all came from a young woman in good health. Both conserved end residues are part of each CDR3. The order of the fields is CDR3 protein, CDR3 DNA, D gene, V gene, J gene. A D gene is named only where the DNA matches it firmly.

CDR3aa: CATSRDKTGGGQPQHF
CDR3nt: TGTGCCACCAGCAGAGATAAAACAGGGGGCGGTCAGCCCCAGCATTTT
d_gene: TRBD1
v_gene: TRBV15
j_gene: TRBJ1-5

CDR3aa: CASSIGDRGTGELFF
CDR3nt: TGTGCCAGTAGTATCGGGGACAGGGGCACCGGGGAGCTGTTTTTT
d_gene: TRBD1
v_gene: TRBV19
j_gene: TRBJ2-2

CDR3aa: CAWSVGGIDQPQHF
CDR3nt: TGTGCCTGGAGTGTGGGGGGGATTGATCAGCCCCAGCATTTT
d_gene: .
v_gene: TRBV30
j_gene: TRBJ1-5

CDR3aa: CASSPDSNQPQHF
CDR3nt: TGTGCCAGCTCACCGGACAGCAATCAGCCCCAGCATTTT
d_gene: .
v_gene: TRBV18
j_gene: TRBJ1-5

CDR3aa: CSVGRLAGEGSYNEQFF
CDR3nt: TGCAGCGTTGGGAGACTAGCGGGAGAGGGCTCCTACAATGAGCAGTTCTTC
d_gene: TRBD2
v_gene: TRBV29-1
j_gene: TRBJ2-1

CDR3aa: CASSPRTASTDTQYF
CDR3nt: TGTGCCAGCAGCCCACGGACGGCTAGCACAGATACGCAGTATTTT
d_gene: .
v_gene: TRBV7-9
j_gene: TRBJ2-3

CDR3aa: CASKSSYNEQFF
CDR3nt: TGTGCCAGCAAGAGCTCCTACAATGAGCAGTTCTTC
d_gene: .
v_gene: TRBV6-5
j_gene: TRBJ2-1

CDR3aa: CASSTSQETQYF
CDR3nt: TGTGCCAGCAGCACTAGCCAAGAGACCCAGTACTTC
d_gene: .
v_gene: TRBV12-3/TRBV12-4
j_gene: TRBJ2-5

CDR3aa: CASSPGQGLQETQYF
CDR3nt: TGTGCCAGCTCACCAGGACAGGGACTTCAAGAGACCCAGTACTTC
d_gene: TRBD1
v_gene: TRBV18
j_gene: TRBJ2-5

CDR3aa: CASSLGQGHEQYF
CDR3nt: TGTGCCAGCAGTTTAGGGCAGGGCCACGAGCAGTACTTC
d_gene: .
v_gene: TRBV12-3/TRBV12-4
j_gene: TRBJ2-7

CDR3aa: CASSLGVSGGQETQYF
CDR3nt: TGTGCCAGCAGCTTAGGGGTTAGCGGGGGGCAAGAGACCCAGTACTTC
d_gene: TRBD2
v_gene: TRBV7-2
j_gene: TRBJ2-5

CDR3aa: CASSSYLAGADTQYF
CDR3nt: TGTGCCAGCAGCTCATACCTAGCGGGGGCGGATACGCAGTATTTT
d_gene: TRBD2
v_gene: TRBV13
j_gene: TRBJ2-3

CDR3aa: CASSHRQGPNTGELFF
CDR3nt: TGTGCCAGCAGCCACCGACAGGGGCCGAACACCGGGGAGCTGTTTTTT
d_gene: TRBD1
v_gene: TRBV3-1/TRBV3-2
j_gene: TRBJ2-2

CDR3aa: CASSSGVVNTEAFF
CDR3nt: TGTGCCAGTAGTTCGGGGGTTGTGAACACTGAAGCTTTCTTT
d_gene: .
v_gene: TRBV19
j_gene: TRBJ1-1

CDR3aa: CASRGQANQPQHF
CDR3nt: TGTGCCAGCAGAGGACAGGCCAATCAGCCCCAGCATTTT
d_gene: TRBD1
v_gene: TRBV12-3/TRBV12-4
j_gene: TRBJ1-5

CDR3aa: CASSKTGLAGGSEQFF
CDR3nt: TGTGCCAGCAGCAAAACGGGACTAGCGGGAGGGAGTGAGCAGTTCTTC
d_gene: TRBD2
v_gene: TRBV2
j_gene: TRBJ2-1

CDR3aa: CASSLRQGASGANVLTF
CDR3nt: TGTGCCAGCAGCCTCCGACAGGGGGCCTCTGGGGCCAACGTCCTGACTTTC
d_gene: TRBD1
v_gene: TRBV4-2
j_gene: TRBJ2-6

CDR3aa: CASSEQGDEQYF
CDR3nt: TGTGCCAGCAGTGAACAGGGTGACGAGCAGTACTTC
d_gene: .
v_gene: TRBV2
j_gene: TRBJ2-7

CDR3aa: CASSQGKGREQYF
CDR3nt: TGCGCCAGCAGCCAAGGTAAAGGGCGAGAGCAGTACTTC
d_gene: .
v_gene: TRBV4-3
j_gene: TRBJ2-7

CDR3aa: CASSPGRAYEQYF
CDR3nt: TGTGCCAGCTCACCGGGACGGGCCTACGAGCAGTACTTC
d_gene: .
v_gene: TRBV18
j_gene: TRBJ2-7

CDR3aa: CASSLEGANYGYTF
CDR3nt: TGTGCCAGCAGCTTAGAGGGGGCTAACTATGGCTACACCTTC
d_gene: .
v_gene: TRBV5-6
j_gene: TRBJ1-2